The subject of this entry is one T cell receptor beta chain. Its antigen remains unidentified. The CDR3 totals 12 residues. V was shortened by 7 bases and J by 7 bases, with 13 bases between the two germline ends. The germline V gene encodes CDR1 MNHEY and CDR2 SVGAGI. The entry originates in a study of T cell responses to AZD1222 COVID-19 vaccine. Overall study context: Doses given second, at about 4 or about 12 weeks, were pooled.

General study results and limits: It was only a handful of AZD1222 recipients who were seropositive at baseline. At 160-218 and 743-854, vaccine-associated CD4 TCRs were dominant, and they spanned spike. Sampling that yielded the repertoires occurred only after the peak T cell response.

TCRdb's copy holds only in-frame clones and misses some; the assay was immunoSEQ multiplex PCR. The table lists some 120,000 clones, 75% to 95% of them singletons. The input for sequencing was peripheral blood, taken on day 0 of AZD1222 vaccination. This TCR was recovered from an adult in good health. The chain joins TRBV6-5 to TRBJ1-2, with D uncertain. The CDR3 loop is CASTKGRAGYTF. The CDR3 nucleotides are TGTGCCAGCACAAAGGGTAGGGCTGGCTACACCTTC.